Presented here are 16 T cell receptor beta chains from one specimen sequenced in a study of response to subunit inactivated influenza vaccine (dated by TCRdb to 2016 to 2019). The library was obtained by RT-PCR. Reads for this sample came from an Illumina HiSeq 2500. TCRdb trimmed the raw reads at Q25, called clones with MiXCR and kept productive beta chains. For every CDR3 protein sequence, its rows merge into one entry that carries the most common genes and DNA. Counted in this sample were approximately 520,000 distinct CDR3 sequences; about 25% of them appeared once. About 1.9% of the sample is in the top ten clones. The sequencing here drew on CD4+ T cells sorted from PBMCs, taken approximately 5 days after vaccination. Source of these receptors: a middle-aged man who received an inactivated influenza vaccine. Donor details come from another sample of the same person, matched by shared clones.

The V gene is TRBV6-1, the J gene TRBJ2-4, with 9 positions matching TRBD1. The ends lost 6 bases at V and 6 bases at J; junction bases unmatched: 9. There are 15 residues in the CDR3. The germline V gene encodes CDR1 MNHNS and CDR2 SASEGT. DNA for the CDR3: TGTGCCAGCAGAAGTTCGGGACAGGGAAGAAACATTCAGTACTTC. It is translated as CASRSSGQGRNIQYF.

This clonotype was seen a handful of times. This chain joins TRBV4-2 and TRBJ2-3; D possibly corresponds to TRBD2 (6 bases). The V gene's germline CDR1 is LGHNA and CDR2 YNFKEQ. The CDR3 extends over 15 amino acids. V was cut by 3 bases and J by 4 bases, with 14 bases left in between. In DNA form, the CDR3 reads TGTGCCAGCAGCCATCGGTGGGAGGTGCCAGATACGCAGTATTTT. Amino acid sequence: CASSHRWEVPDTQYF.

This clonotype came up a few times. Because it lacks the conserved phenylalanine or tryptophan at the end, this CDR3 is likely a read error. The CDR3 loop is CASSQTRRTQYS. The CDR3 coding sequence is TGTGCCAGCAGCCAAACCCGGCGTACGCAGTATTCT. The genes are TRBV12-3 or TRBV12-4 and TRBJ2-3; D call uncertain. Trimming removed 6 bases at V and 8 bases at J, with 12 bases between. The CDR3 length is 12 residues.

This clonotype has only a few counts. The genes are TRBV4-2 and TRBJ2-6; TRBD2 might be the D (6 bases). CDR1 is LGHNA and CDR2 is YNFKEQ in the germline V gene. This CDR3 is built from 18 residues. Trimming shortened V by 0 bases and J by 2 bases, and 14 bases separated the two germline ends. The DNA of the CDR3 is TGTGCCAGCAGCCAAGATGGGACTCAGAGCACTGGGGCCAACGTCCTGACTTTC. Translating it yields CASSQDGTQSTGANVLTF.

This clonotype was seen more than once but under ten times. The chain employs TRBV4-3 and TRBJ2-5; 12 bases agree with TRBD2. Germline loops: CDR1 LGHNA, CDR2 YSLEER. CDR3 length: 18 amino acids. The trim removed 0 bases at V and 4 bases at J, leaving 9 bases unmatched. The CDR3 DNA sequence: TGCGCCAGCAGCCAAGATCTTATCCGACTAGCGGGGGTAGAGACCCAGTACTTC. Protein: CASSQDLIRLAGVETQYF.

The rearrangement joins TRBV5-1 to TRBJ2-1, with D maybe TRBD1 (6 bases). Trimming pared 0 bases from V and 8 bases from J, leaving 15 bases between. Germline-derived CDR1 and CDR2 are SGHRS and YFSETQ. The CDR3 has 15 residues. CDR3 nucleotides: TGCGCCAGCAGCTTGGGGCAGGGGTATCGGGATGAGCAGTTCTTC. This translates into CASSLGQGYRDEQFF.

The V and J genes are TRBV29-1 and TRBJ2-3, with 7 bases aligning to TRBD1. V lost 3 bases, J lost 3 bases, and 6 bases stayed unmatched. This CDR3 is built from 14 residues. CDR1 and CDR2 (germline): SQVTM, ANQGSEA. The CDR3 nucleotides read TGCAGCGTTGACGGGACAGACGGTACAGATACGCAGTATTTT. Its protein is CSVDGTDGTDTQYF.

This clonotype was counted between two and nine times. This chain uses TRBV20-1 with TRBJ1-5; D perhaps matches TRBD1 (5 bases). Germline CDR1 DFQATT, CDR2 SNEGSKA (reference sequence). V was trimmed by 3 bases and J by 5 bases, leaving 11 bases between them. CDR3 length equals 13 residues. This CDR3 is CSASETAHQPQHF. The CDR3 bases are TGCAGTGCTAGCGAGACAGCACATCAGCCCCAGCATTTT.

Only a few counts were recorded for this clonotype. V gene TRBV4-1 combines with J gene TRBJ2-7; 11 positions agree with TRBD2. The CDR3 has 15 amino acids. J lost 2 bases, V lost 6 bases, and 6 bases had no gene match. CDR1 and CDR2 from the germline V gene are MGHRA and YSYEKL. This CDR3 reads CASSRLAGIPYEQYF. The CDR3, as DNA: TGCGCCAGCAGTCGACTAGCGGGAATCCCCTACGAGCAGTACTTC.

The chain employs TRBV15 and TRBJ1-4, with unresolved D. Trimming left V 0 bases short and J 7 bases short, with 15 bases between. The CDR3 runs to 16 residues. Germline values: CDR1 LNHNV, CDR2 YYDKDF (reference sequence). This chain's CDR3 is CATSRDTRALGEKLFF. The CDR3 coding sequence is TGTGCCACCAGCAGAGATACGAGGGCGCTGGGTGAAAAACTGTTTTTT.

The rearrangement links TRBV29-1 to TRBJ2-3; TRBD1 is a possible D gene (6 bases). V was trimmed by 4 bases and J by 12 bases, leaving 14 bases between them. Germline-derived CDR1 and CDR2 are SQVTM and ANQGSEA. CDR3 length: 11 residues. CDR3 protein: CSVGIGDTQYF. CDR3 nucleotides: TGCAGCGTTGGGATTGGGGACACTCAGTATTTT.

CDR3 coding DNA: TGCAGTGCTCCCGGGACAGGGGGCTGGGAGACCCAGTACTTC. Translating it yields CSAPGTGGWETQYF. The rearrangement links TRBV20-1 to TRBJ2-5; 12 bases map to TRBD1. Germline V gene lookup returns CDR1 DFQATT and CDR2 SNEGSKA (reference sequence). V dropped 5 bases and J dropped 5; count of bases not matched to a gene: 6. This CDR3 region has 14 residues.

There are many counts of this clonotype. One end of the junction is discordant with germline, which a read error may explain. The chain uses TRBV5-1 and TRBJ2-1; D is unclear. This CDR3 region has 11 residues. Germline-derived CDR1 and CDR2 are SGHRS and YFSETQ. CDR3: CASTLRYEQFF. Written as DNA, the CDR3 is TGCGCCAGCACCTTGCGGTATGAGCAGTTCTTC.

The chain combines TRBV7-2 with TRBJ2-5, with D perhaps TRBD1 or TRBD2 (5 bases each). Germline CDR1 and CDR2: SGHTA and FQGNSA. The CDR3 sequence is 12 residues long. Trimming took off 5 bases at V and 9 bases at J, with 13 bases between the two ends. CDR3 coding DNA: TGTGCCAGCAGCCTTCTTATGGGGGCCCAGTACTTC. Translated: CASSLLMGAQYF.

V and J are TRBV9 and TRBJ2-2; D possibly matches TRBD1 or TRBD2 (5 bases each). In germline, CDR1 is SGDLS, CDR2 YYNGEE. This CDR3 is built from 15 residues. V dropped 0 bases and J dropped 7 bases, with 13 bases sitting between them. CDR3 coding DNA: TGTGCCAGCAGCGTAGTTCCCGGGGCTAGCGGGGAGCTGTTTTTT. It translates to CASSVVPGASGELFF.

This clonotype occurred many times. The chain links TRBV20-1 to TRBJ2-7; D may match TRBD1 or TRBD2 (6 bases each). With 0 bases removed from V and 6 bases from J, the gap between germline ends came to 15 bases. The CDR3 runs 14 residues. Germline CDR1 is DFQATT and CDR2 is SNEGSKA (reference sequence). CDR3 region: CSARDTRGGIEQYF. The CDR3 DNA is TGCAGTGCTAGAGATACCAGGGGAGGAATCGAGCAGTACTTC.